Each of the 6 T cell receptor beta chains below was sequenced from the same sample in a study of regulatory T cells in long-lasting Graves disease. With iRepertoire HTBI primers and Arm-PCR of CDR3 regions, TCR beta libraries were built. TCRdb analysed the multiplex PCR reads with MiXCR anew, one entry per CDR3 protein. There are 310,000 or so distinct CDR3 sequences in the sample; roughly a fifth occur only once, and about 61% lies in the top ten. Indicated time point: persistent/refractory GD, antithyroid drugs over 5 years with positive TRAb. PBMC RNA was the source of the TCR library. The sequences come from peripheral blood mononuclear cells (PBMCs), collected when the disease was refractory, from a patient treated with antithyroid drugs. The receptor source for this set is a female donor with Graves disease.

To note about this clonotype: This may stem from a read error, because a much larger clone lies one nucleotide away. Here the CDR3 omits its conserved ending phenylalanine or tryptophan, so a read error is the likely source. CDR3 coding DNA: TGTGCCAGCAGTTCGCCACTACAGGGCGCCCCTTACGAGCAGTACTCC. Its translation is CASSSPLQGAPYEQYS. The V gene is TRBV28, the J gene TRBJ2-7; D is perhaps TRBD1 (6 bases). The CDR3 covers 16 residues. Looked up from germline, CDR1 is MDHEN and CDR2 is SYDVKM. V was trimmed by 4 bases and J by 4 bases, leaving 20 bases between them.

The chain is built from TRBV20-1 and TRBJ2-7, with 10 positions matching TRBD1. The CDR3 consists of 13 residues. Trimming took 6 bases from V and 5 from J; bases not matched to a gene: 7. Germline loops: CDR1 DFQATT, CDR2 SNEGSKA (reference sequence). The CDR3 DNA reads TGCAGTGCCCCGACAGGGGGCGGCGACGAGCAGTACTTC. As protein: CSAPTGGGDEQYF.

The CDR3 sequence: CASSHGLAGGGETQYF. DNA of the CDR3: TGCGCCAGCAGCCATGGACTAGCGGGAGGTGGCGAGACCCAGTACTTC. The chain has TRBV4-3 and TRBJ2-5, with 14 bases aligning to TRBD2. Germline V gene data show CDR1 as LGHNA and CDR2 as YSLEER. There are 16 residues in the CDR3. The ends lost 3 bases at V and 5 bases at J; junction bases unmatched: 5.

The rearrangement uses TRBV20-1 and TRBJ1-2; 7 nucleotides match TRBD1. Germline CDR1 is DFQATT and CDR2 is SNEGSKA (reference sequence). V lost 7 bases to trimming and J lost 4 bases; unmatched junction nucleotides: 9. The CDR3 is 13 residues long. CDR3 sequence: CSVTDPGGYGYTF. The CDR3 nucleotides are TGCAGTGTAACCGACCCAGGGGGCTATGGCTACACCTTC.

This clonotype was found many times. This CDR3 reads CAARETSHTEAFF. CDR3 DNA: TGTGCCGCCAGGGAAACGTCCCACACTGAAGCTTTCTTT. The chain has TRBV6-1 and TRBJ1-1; D possibly corresponds to TRBD1 (5 bases). The CDR3 covers 13 residues. Germline CDR1 and CDR2: MNHNS and SASEGT. Trimming removed 11 bases from V and 3 bases from J, with 16 bases in between.

This clonotype came up a few times. The chain uses TRBV6-1 and TRBJ2-5; D might be TRBD2 (5 bases). The V and J ends lost 3 bases and 2 bases respectively, with 22 bases between them. This CDR3 region has 18 residues. Germline CDR1 MNHNS, CDR2 SASEGT. CDR3 sequence (DNA): TGTGCCAGCAGTGACCTGAAGGGAAGAGGGCTGAGGCAAGAGACCCAGTACTTC. Translation: CASSDLKGRGLRQETQYF.